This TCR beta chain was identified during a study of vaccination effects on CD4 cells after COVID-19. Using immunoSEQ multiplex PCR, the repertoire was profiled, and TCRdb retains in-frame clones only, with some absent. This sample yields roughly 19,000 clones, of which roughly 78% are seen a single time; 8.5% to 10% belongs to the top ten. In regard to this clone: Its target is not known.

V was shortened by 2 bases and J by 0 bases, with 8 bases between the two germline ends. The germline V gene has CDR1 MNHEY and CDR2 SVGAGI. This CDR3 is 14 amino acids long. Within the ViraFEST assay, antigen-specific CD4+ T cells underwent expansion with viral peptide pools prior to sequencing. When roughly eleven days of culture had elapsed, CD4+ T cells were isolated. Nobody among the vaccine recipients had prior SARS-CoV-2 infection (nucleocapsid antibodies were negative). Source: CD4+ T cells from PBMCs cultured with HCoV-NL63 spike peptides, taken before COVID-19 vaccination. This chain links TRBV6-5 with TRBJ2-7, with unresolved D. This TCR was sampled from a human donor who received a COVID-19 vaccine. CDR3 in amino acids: CASSYGHSSYEQYF. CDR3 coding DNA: TGTGCCAGCAGTTACGGTCACAGCTCCTACGAGCAGTACTTC.